This T cell receptor beta chain was sequenced in a study of blood T cell repertoires in COVID-19. Sequenced by immunoSEQ multiplex PCR; TCRdb stores in-frame clones only, minus some. The sample comprises approximately 470,000 clones, about 90% of which are singletons, and 0.7% rests with the top ten. The study drew participants aged about 18 to 89 years from roughly 25 US areas. Which cohort a participant joined came from the clinical history participants gave. Recovered status applied to Cohort 3 donors who had two consecutive negative PCRs. It also applied to those with clearance or with symptom resolution. The CDR3 is made up of 16 amino acids. Germline CDR1 reads MNHEY; CDR2 reads SMNVEV (reference sequence). Trimming took 1 base from V and 9 from J; bases not matched to a gene: 8.

Input material: PBMCs or T cells enriched from blood (not recorded which). This clonotype was sampled from a woman younger than 30 who had recovered from COVID-19. The genes are TRBV27 and TRBJ2-1; TRBD2 matches 11 bases. The DNA of the CDR3 is TGTGCCAGCAGTTTATGGGCTAGCGGGGGGCCTGGTGAGCAGTTCTTC. Its translation: CASSLWASGGPGEQFF.